One and the same sample provided the 28 T cell receptor beta chains below, sequenced in a study of blood T cell repertoires in COVID-19. The data were produced by immunoSEQ multiplex PCR, yet TCRdb's version contains in-frame clones alone and is incomplete. Of about 80,000 clones in the sample, around four fifths were seen once. Material: peripheral blood. The source is an elderly man with active or convalescent COVID-19.

The V and J genes are TRBV28 and TRBJ2-7; D not resolved. V shed 1 base and J shed 13 bases, with 14 bases lying between them. The germline CDR1 and CDR2 sequences are MDHEN and SYDVKM. CDR3 length: 12 amino acids. This CDR3 reads CASSLSVVAPYF. The CDR3 bases are TGTGCCAGCAGTTTATCCGTGGTTGCGCCCTACTTC.

V gene TRBV18 combines with J gene TRBJ1-5; D possibly corresponds to TRBD1 (5 bases). Trimming removed 4 bases from V and 2 bases from J, with 12 bases in between. This CDR3 comprises 15 residues. Germline V gene data show CDR1 as KGHSH and CDR2 as LQKENI. CDR3 nucleotide sequence: TGTGCCAGCTCACTCGGGGGGATAGGCAATCAGCCCCAGCATTTT. Protein: CASSLGGIGNQPQHF.

This rearrangement joins TRBV7-2 to TRBJ1-2; no clear D. Germline V gene data show CDR1 as SGHTA and CDR2 as FQGNSA. This CDR3 is built from 12 residues. The germline V and J ends were trimmed by 2 bases and 8 bases, with 9 bases remaining between them. The CDR3 DNA reads TGTGCCAGCAGCTTACTTACTTTAGGCTACACCTTC. The encoded protein is CASSLLTLGYTF.

The chain has TRBV5-1 and TRBJ1-4; 9 bases map to TRBD1. Germline loops: CDR1 SGHRS, CDR2 YFSETQ. The CDR3 covers 15 residues. The V gene end was trimmed by 4 bases and the J gene end by 3 bases; junction bases not matched to a gene: 4. Written as DNA, the CDR3 is TGCGCCAGCAGCCTAACAGGGGGCTCTAATGAAAAACTGTTTTTT. Residues: CASSLTGGSNEKLFF.

Comments on this clone: At one end, the junction sequence differs from germline, possibly due to a read error. The V and J genes are TRBV7-8 and TRBJ1-1; no definite D call. CDR3 size: 11 residues. Germline CDR1 SGHVS, CDR2 FQNEAQ. The CDR3 sequence is CASSHHTEAFF. The CDR3 DNA sequence: TGTGCCAGCAGCCACCACACAGAAGCTTTCTTT.

The rearrangement joins TRBV30 to TRBJ2-7; TRBD2 might be the D (6 bases). V dropped 4 bases and J dropped 6 bases, with 10 bases sitting between them. Germline V gives CDR1 GTSNPN, CDR2 SVGIG (reference sequence). CDR3 length: 11 amino acids. The DNA for the CDR3 is TGTGCCTGGATCCAGGAGGGCGAGCAGTACTTC. Translated: CAWIQEGEQYF.

The table lists this clone with a few counts. The rearrangement joins TRBV24-1 to TRBJ2-7; 11 bases fit TRBD2. The CDR3 extends over 16 amino acids. Germline lookup yields CDR1 KGHDR and CDR2 SFDVKD. Germline trimming cut 5 bases from V and 1 base from J; bases unmatched to any gene: 6. The CDR3 DNA reads TGTGCCACCAGTGCCCCGACTAGCGGGACTTCCTACGAGCAGTACTTC. It is translated as CATSAPTSGTSYEQYF.

This clone was found a few times. This sequence joins TRBV7-2 and TRBJ1-3, with unresolved D. Between the trimmed V and J ends, which lost 6 bases and 1 base, there was a span of 10 bases. Per germline, CDR1 SGHTA and CDR2 FQGNSA. The CDR3 runs to 14 residues. The CDR3 region has the DNA TGTGCCAGCAGGTCACGGGTATCTGGAAACACCATATATTTT. Translated: CASRSRVSGNTIYF.

The chain couples TRBV6-5 to TRBJ1-5; possibly TRBD1 for D (5 bases). This CDR3 spans 13 amino acids. CDR1 MNHEY and CDR2 SVGAGI come from the germline V gene. Between the trimmed V and J ends, which lost 9 bases and 4 bases, there was a span of 13 bases. Here the CDR3 reads CASRGEGNQPQHF. The CDR3 DNA reads as TGTGCCAGTCGAGGGGAGGGAAATCAGCCCCAGCATTTT.

The chain uses TRBV7-2 and TRBJ2-1; 10 bases are shared with TRBD2. V trimming: 0 bases; J trimming: 7 bases; junction bases outside the gene matches: 9. The CDR3 contains 17 residues. From germline, CDR1 is SGHTA and CDR2 FQGNSA. The CDR3 sequence: CASSLAPTSGTLNEQFF. CDR3 sequence (DNA): TGTGCCAGCAGCTTAGCCCCCACTAGCGGGACTTTGAATGAGCAGTTCTTC.

This chain joins TRBV2 and TRBJ1-1; TRBD1 aligns across 7 bases. Germline trimming cut 3 bases from V and 0 bases from J; bases unmatched to any gene: 16. The CDR3 consists of 19 residues. CDR1 and CDR2 (germline): SNHLY, FYNNEI. CDR3 bases: TGTGCCAGCAGTGAGTGGCCCCGACAGGGCGGATGGGTGAACACTGAAGCTTTCTTT. Protein sequence: CASSEWPRQGGWVNTEAFF. The full variable domain, its missing parts supplied by reference TRBV2 and TRBJ1-1, is EPEVTQTPSHQVTQMGQEVILRCVPISNHLYFYWYRQILGQKVEFLVSFYNNEISEKSEIFDDQFSVERPDGSNFTLKIRSTKLEDSAMYFCASSEWPRQGGWVNTEAFFGQGTRLTVV.

About this clone: The sample has other DNA sequences that encode this CDR3 too. The chain recombines TRBV9 with TRBJ1-1; no definite D call. The V and J ends lost 0 bases and 0 bases respectively, with 3 bases between them. Germline V gene data show CDR1 as SGDLS and CDR2 as YYNGEE. The CDR3 is 13 residues long. The CDR3 region is CASSVALNTEAFF. The DNA for the CDR3 is TGTGCCAGCAGCGTAGCATTGAACACTGAAGCTTTCTTT.

The V gene is TRBV19, the J gene TRBJ1-4, with a tentative D call TRBD1 (5 bases). Trimming took 6 bases from V and 7 from J, leaving 15 bases between them. CDR3 length: 14 residues. Germline lookup yields CDR1 LNHDA and CDR2 SQIVND (reference sequence). The CDR3 sequence is CASSPRRGREKLFF. The CDR3 nucleotides are TGTGCCAGTAGCCCTCGGAGGGGACGTGAAAAACTGTTTTTT.

This rearrangement joins TRBV5-5 to TRBJ2-7, with D maybe TRBD1 (5 bases). Looked up from germline, CDR1 is SGHKS and CDR2 is YYEKEE (reference sequence). The CDR3 runs to 14 residues. Trimming removed 0 bases at V and 2 bases at J, with 9 bases between. The CDR3 region is CASSLGRATYEQYF. CDR3 nucleotide sequence: TGTGCCAGCAGCTTGGGCAGGGCGACCTACGAGCAGTACTTC.

This chain's CDR3 is CASSLNRDEQYF. DNA for the CDR3: TGTGCCAGCAGCTTAAACAGAGACGAGCAGTACTTC. V is TRBV7-3 and J is TRBJ2-7, with D hard to call. Per the germline V gene, CDR1 is SGHTA and CDR2 is FQGTGA. This CDR3 has 12 residues. Deletions cut 1 base from V and 5 bases from J, with 6 bases between.

The chain carries TRBV7-6 and TRBJ1-3, with D hard to call. V shed 2 bases and J shed 4 bases, with 18 bases lying between them. In germline, CDR1 is SGHVS, CDR2 FNYEAQ. The CDR3 sequence is 17 residues long. The CDR3 loop is CASSLIGSTSSGNTIYF. In DNA, the CDR3 is TGTGCCAGCAGCTTAATCGGTTCCACCTCCTCAGGAAACACCATATATTTT.

The chain links TRBV7-2 to TRBJ2-2; D is perhaps TRBD1 (5 bases). Germline loops: CDR1 SGHTA, CDR2 FQGNSA. V was cut by 2 bases and J by 4 bases, with 17 bases left in between. The CDR3 length is 17 residues. The CDR3 DNA follows: TGTGCCAGCAGCTTACCGCAGGGTTCATTTTTCACCGGGGAGCTGTTTTTT. It codes for CASSLPQGSFFTGELFF.

The CDR3 DNA reads TGTGCCAGCAGCTTAGCTTGGGACAGGGGAAGTCAGGGCTACACCTTC. It encodes CASSLAWDRGSQGYTF. The chain links TRBV7-9 to TRBJ1-2; 10 nucleotides line up with TRBD1. The CDR3 runs to 16 residues. Trimming at V came to 0 bases and at J to 8 bases, leaving 9 bases not matched to a gene. Germline V gene lookup returns CDR1 SEHNR and CDR2 FQNEAQ (reference sequence).

This clone was counted only a few times. The chain carries TRBV3-1 (or the pseudogene TRBV3-2) and TRBJ2-5; 7 positions match TRBD1. Trimming removed 0 bases from V and 0 bases from J; junction bases left unmatched: 7. The CDR3 totals 17 residues. The germline CDR1 and CDR2 sequences are LGHDT and YNNKEL (reference sequence). The chain's CDR3 is CASSQDWEQGYQETQYF. The CDR3 DNA reads as TGTGCCAGCAGCCAAGATTGGGAACAGGGGTACCAAGAGACCCAGTACTTC.

V and J are TRBV10-3 and TRBJ2-3; perhaps TRBD2 as D (5 bases). The CDR3 is made up of 13 amino acids. V lost 4 bases, J lost 6 bases, and 11 bases lay in between. Germline V gene data show CDR1 as ENHRY and CDR2 as SYGVKD. The CDR3 DNA reads as TGTGCCATCAGTGCAAATCGAGGGGATACGCAGTATTTT. Amino acids: CAISANRGDTQYF.

The chain uses TRBV5-3 and TRBJ1-1, with D tentatively TRBD1 (5 bases). TRBV5-3 is classed as an ORF, of uncertain function. This CDR3 has 15 residues. Trimming cost V 1 base and J 6 bases, with 16 bases left between them. This chain's CDR3 is CARSLLARVYPEAFF. In DNA, the CDR3 is TGTGCCAGAAGCTTGTTGGCCAGGGTTTACCCTGAAGCTTTCTTT.

The genes are TRBV25-1 and TRBJ1-1; perhaps TRBD1 as D (6 bases). V lost 2 bases and J lost 4, with 14 bases in between. Germline assignment: CDR1 MGHDK and CDR2 SYGVNS. The CDR3 sequence is 15 residues long. The CDR3 DNA reads as TGTGCCAGCAGTGAACCCGGGGCCAGGGGCACTGAAGCTTTCTTT. Amino acids: CASSEPGARGTEAFF. Supplemented by reference TRBV25-1 and TRBJ1-1, the full variable domain reads EADIYQTPRYLVIGTGKKITLECSQTMGHDKMYWYQQDPGMELHLIHYSYGVNSTEKGDLSSESTVSRIRTEHFPLTLESARPSHTSQYLCASSEPGARGTEAFFGQGTRLTVV.

The chain is built from TRBV21-1 and TRBJ2-4; the table assigns TRBD2, which was not confirmed against the DNA. TRBV21-1 is a pseudogene. The CDR3 totals 18 residues. The CDR3 DNA is TGTGCCAGCAGCAAACGGCTAGCGGGGGGGCCGGACAAAAACATTCAGTACTTC. Amino acids: CASSKRLAGGPDKNIQYF.

The V and J genes are TRBV2 and TRBJ1-1, with no clear D. In germline, CDR1 is SNHLY, CDR2 FYNNEI. The V and J ends lost 3 bases and 0 bases respectively, with 8 bases between them. CDR3 length: 14 residues. The CDR3 DNA reads as TGTGCCAGCAGTGAGATAGAGGTGAACACTGAAGCTTTCTTT. Amino acids: CASSEIEVNTEAFF.

V gene TRBV7-2 combines with J gene TRBJ1-2, with TRBD1 matching over 9 bases. Germline CDR1 is SGHTA and CDR2 is FQGNSA. The CDR3 is made up of 15 amino acids. The junction had 12 bases not matched to a gene; V was cut back by 7 bases and J by 6 bases. CDR3 loop: CASTLTGQGRDGYTF. In nucleotides, the CDR3 is TGTGCCAGCACCCTAACCGGACAGGGGAGGGATGGCTACACCTTC. The full variable domain, its missing parts supplied by reference TRBV7-2 and TRBJ1-2, is GAGVSQSPSNKVTEKGKDVELRCDPISGHTALYWYRQSLGQGLEFLIYFQGNSAPDKSGLPSDRFSAERTGGSVSTLTIQRTQQEDSAVYLCASTLTGQGRDGYTFGSGTRLTVV.

The chain employs TRBV7-2 and TRBJ2-3; 9 bases match TRBD2. The CDR3 is 17 residues long. With V trimmed by 0 bases and J by 5 bases, 9 bases remained unmatched. Per germline, CDR1 SGHTA and CDR2 FQGNSA. In DNA, the CDR3 is TGTGCCAGCAGCTTAGCGCGACCCAGCGGGAGGAGAGATACGCAGTATTTT. Residues: CASSLARPSGRRDTQYF.

This chain connects TRBV13 to TRBJ2-5, with a possible D match to TRBD1 (6 bases). In germline, CDR1 is PRHDT, CDR2 FYEKMQ (reference sequence). Deletions cut 5 bases from V and 1 base from J, with 11 bases between. This CDR3 has 14 residues. The CDR3 DNA reads TGTGCCAGCAGCCTAAGGGGGTCCCAAGAGACCCAGTACTTC. This encodes CASSLRGSQETQYF.

The chain employs TRBV9 and TRBJ2-2; 11 bases align to TRBD2. Germline trimming cut 4 bases from V and 1 base from J; bases unmatched to any gene: 3. Germline lookup yields CDR1 SGDLS and CDR2 YYNGEE. The CDR3 runs to 16 residues. The CDR3 sequence: CASSLLAGENTGELFF. In nucleotides, the CDR3 is TGTGCCAGCAGCTTACTAGCGGGAGAGAACACCGGGGAGCTGTTTTTT. The full variable domain, its missing parts supplied by reference TRBV9 and TRBJ2-2, is DSGVTQTPKHLITATGQRVTLRCSPRSGDLSVYWYQQSLDQGLQFLIQYYNGEERAKGNILERFSAQQFPDLHSELNLSSLELGDSALYFCASSLLAGENTGELFFGEGSRLTVL.